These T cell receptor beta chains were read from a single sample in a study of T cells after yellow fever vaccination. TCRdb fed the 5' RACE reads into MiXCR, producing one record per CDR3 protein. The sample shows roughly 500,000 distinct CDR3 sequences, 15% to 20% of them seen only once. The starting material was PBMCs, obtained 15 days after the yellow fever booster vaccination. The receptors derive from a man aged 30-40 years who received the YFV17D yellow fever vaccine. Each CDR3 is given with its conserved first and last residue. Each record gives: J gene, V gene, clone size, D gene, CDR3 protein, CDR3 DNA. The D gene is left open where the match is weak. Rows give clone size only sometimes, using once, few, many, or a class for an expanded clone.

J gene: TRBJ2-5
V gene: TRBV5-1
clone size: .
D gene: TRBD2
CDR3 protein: CASSLKTSGSAWQETQYF
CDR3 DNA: TGCGCCAGCAGCTTGAAAACTAGCGGGAGTGCTTGGCAAGAGACCCAGTACTTC

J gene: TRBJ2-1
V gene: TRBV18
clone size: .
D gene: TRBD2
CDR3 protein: CASSPPASGYNEQFF
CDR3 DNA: TGTGCCAGCTCACCACCGGCTAGCGGGTACAATGAGCAGTTCTTC

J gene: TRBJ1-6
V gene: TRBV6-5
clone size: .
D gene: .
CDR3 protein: CASSYTVWGSPLHF
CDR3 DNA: TGTGCCAGCAGTTACACGGTATGGGGATCACCCCTCCACTTT

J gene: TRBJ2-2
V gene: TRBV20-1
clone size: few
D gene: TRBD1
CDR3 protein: CSARRRGGEGTGELFF
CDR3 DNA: TGCAGTGCTAGACGGCGAGGGGGCGAGGGCACCGGGGAGCTGTTTTTT

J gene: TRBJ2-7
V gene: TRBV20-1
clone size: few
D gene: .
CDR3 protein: CSARDLVLDEQYF
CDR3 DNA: TGCAGTGCTAGAGATCTGGTGCTGGACGAGCAGTACTTC

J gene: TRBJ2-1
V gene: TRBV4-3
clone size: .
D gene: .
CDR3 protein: CASSQDTAYNEQFF
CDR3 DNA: TGCGCCAGCAGCCAAGATACAGCCTACAATGAGCAGTTCTTC

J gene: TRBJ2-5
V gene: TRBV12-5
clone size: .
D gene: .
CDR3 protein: CASGPGGGMAETQYF
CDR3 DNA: TGTGCTAGTGGCCCCGGCGGAGGTATGGCGGAGACCCAGTACTTC

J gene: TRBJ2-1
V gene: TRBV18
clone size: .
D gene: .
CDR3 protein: CASSPPAETEQFF
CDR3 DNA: TGTGCCAGCTCACCACCGGCTGAAACAGAGCAGTTCTTC

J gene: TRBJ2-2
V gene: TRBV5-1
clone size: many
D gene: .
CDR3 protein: CASSVQAGGTGELFF
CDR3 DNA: TGCGCCAGCAGTGTGCAGGCCGGTGGCACCGGGGAGCTGTTTTTT

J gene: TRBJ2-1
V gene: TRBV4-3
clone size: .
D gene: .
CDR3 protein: CASSQDLGLSSYNEQFF
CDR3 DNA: TGCGCCAGCAGCCAAGATTTAGGTCTGAGCTCCTACAATGAGCAGTTCTTC

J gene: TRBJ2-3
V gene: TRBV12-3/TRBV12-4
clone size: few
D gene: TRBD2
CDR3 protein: CASSLGGAGGTDTQYF
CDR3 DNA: TGTGCCAGCAGTCTCGGGGGGGCGGGTGGCACAGATACGCAGTATTTT

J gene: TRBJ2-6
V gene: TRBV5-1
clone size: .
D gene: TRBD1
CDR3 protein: CASSSKGQGAPHGANVLTF
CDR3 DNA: TGCGCCAGCAGCTCTAAGGGACAGGGGGCGCCCCATGGGGCCAACGTCCTGACTTTC

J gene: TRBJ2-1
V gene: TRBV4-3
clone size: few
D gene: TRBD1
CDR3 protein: CASSHEQKGANEQFF
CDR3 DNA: TGCGCCAGCAGTCACGAGCAAAAGGGGGCCAATGAGCAGTTCTTC

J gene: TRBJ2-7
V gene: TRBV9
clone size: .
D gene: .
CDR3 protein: CASSVGETFRFDEQYF
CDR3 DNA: TGTGCCAGCAGCGTAGGGGAAACATTTAGGTTTGACGAGCAGTACTTC

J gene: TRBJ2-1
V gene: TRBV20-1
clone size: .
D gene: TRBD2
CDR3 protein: CSAHSSGTYNEQFF
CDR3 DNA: TGCAGTGCGCACTCTAGCGGAACCTACAATGAGCAGTTCTTC

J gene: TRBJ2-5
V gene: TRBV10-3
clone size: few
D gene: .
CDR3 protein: CAISEGNRGSLIETQYF
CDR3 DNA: TGTGCCATCAGTGAGGGGAATCGGGGTTCTCTAATAGAGACCCAGTACTTC

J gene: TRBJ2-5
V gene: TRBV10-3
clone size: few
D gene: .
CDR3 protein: CAISDPPQETQYF
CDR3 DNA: TGTGCCATCAGTGATCCCCCTCAAGAGACCCAGTACTTC

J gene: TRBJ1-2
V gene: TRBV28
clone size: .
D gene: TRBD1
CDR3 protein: CASSPSRDRVSGYTF
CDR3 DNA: TGTGCCAGCAGTCCGTCCCGGGACAGGGTCAGCGGCTACACCTTC

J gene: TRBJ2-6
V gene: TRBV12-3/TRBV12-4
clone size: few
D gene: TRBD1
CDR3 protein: CASVQGMTSGANVLTF
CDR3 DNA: TGTGCCAGCGTACAGGGGATGACCTCTGGGGCCAACGTCCTGACTTTC

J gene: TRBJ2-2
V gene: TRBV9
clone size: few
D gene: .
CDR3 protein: CASSSSLGETNTGELFF
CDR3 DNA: TGTGCCAGCAGCTCCAGCCTAGGCGAGACGAACACCGGGGAGCTGTTTTTT

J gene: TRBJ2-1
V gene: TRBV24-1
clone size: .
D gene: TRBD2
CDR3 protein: CAPPWQKYQREHSEQFF
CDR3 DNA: TGTGCCCCACCATGGCAAAAGTATCAGCGGGAGCACAGTGAGCAGTTCTTC

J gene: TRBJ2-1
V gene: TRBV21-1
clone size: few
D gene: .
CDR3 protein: CASSKAGSNEQFF
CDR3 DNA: TGTGCCAGCAGCAAAGCCGGATCGAATGAGCAGTTCTTC

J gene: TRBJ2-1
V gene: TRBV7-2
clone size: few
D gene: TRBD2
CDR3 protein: CASSQGTSGPYNEQFF
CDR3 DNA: TGTGCCAGCAGCCAGGGGACTAGCGGACCCTACAATGAGCAGTTCTTC

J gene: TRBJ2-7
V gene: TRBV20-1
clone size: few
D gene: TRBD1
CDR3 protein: CSVLSGGPWTGDEQYF
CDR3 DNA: TGCAGTGTCTTATCTGGCGGCCCCTGGACAGGGGACGAGCAGTACTTC

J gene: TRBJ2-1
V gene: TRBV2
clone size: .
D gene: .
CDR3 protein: CASSEASGVFAGNEQFF
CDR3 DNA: TGTGCCAGCAGTGAAGCATCGGGGGTATTTGCCGGCAATGAGCAGTTCTTC

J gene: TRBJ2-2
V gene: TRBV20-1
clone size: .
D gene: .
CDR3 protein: CSASRTGELFF
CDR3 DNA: TGCAGTGCTAGTAGAACCGGGGAGCTGTTTTTT

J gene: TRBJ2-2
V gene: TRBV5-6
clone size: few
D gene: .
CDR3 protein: CASSYKGIANTGELFF
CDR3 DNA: TGTGCCAGCAGCTATAAGGGGATAGCGAACACCGGGGAGCTGTTTTTT

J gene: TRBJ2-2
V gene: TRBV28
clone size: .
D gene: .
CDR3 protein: CASILGANTGELFF
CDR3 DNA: TGTGCCAGCATTCTAGGGGCTAACACCGGGGAGCTGTTTTTT

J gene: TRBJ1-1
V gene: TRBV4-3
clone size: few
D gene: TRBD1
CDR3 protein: CASSQERRTGRGTEAFF
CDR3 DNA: TGCGCCAGCAGCCAAGAACGGAGGACAGGGAGGGGAACTGAAGCTTTCTTT

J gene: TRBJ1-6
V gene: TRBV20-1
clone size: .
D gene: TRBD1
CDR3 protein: CSASLWGRVKQGDSPLHF
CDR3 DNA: TGCAGTGCTAGTCTATGGGGGAGGGTGAAACAGGGGGATTCACCCCTCCACTTT

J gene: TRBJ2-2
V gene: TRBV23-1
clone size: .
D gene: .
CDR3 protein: CASSMTGPLTGELFF
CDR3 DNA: TGCGCCAGCAGTATGACAGGTCCACTAACCGGGGAGCTGTTTTTT

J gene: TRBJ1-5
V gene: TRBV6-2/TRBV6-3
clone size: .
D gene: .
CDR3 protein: CASSPSRTSSGQPQHF
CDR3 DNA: TGTGCCAGCAGTCCAAGTCGGACCTCATCAGGTCAGCCCCAGCATTTT

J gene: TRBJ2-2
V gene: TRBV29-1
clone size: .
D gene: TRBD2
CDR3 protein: CSGRGAGELFF
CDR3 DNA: TGCAGCGGTCGGGGGGCCGGGGAGCTGTTTTTT

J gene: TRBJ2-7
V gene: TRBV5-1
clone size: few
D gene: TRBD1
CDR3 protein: CASSVGQAGYEQYF
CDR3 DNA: TGCGCCAGCAGCGTTGGACAGGCGGGCTACGAGCAGTACTTC